This TCR beta chain was captured by sequencing in a study of blood T cell repertoires in COVID-19. As for the study in general: Researchers got acute and convalescent COVID-19 samples from the United States, Italy and Spain. Sources were T cells, B-cell-depleted T cells, or PBMCs; the material itself was cDNA or gDNA.

CDR1 is SGHVS and CDR2 is FQNEAQ in the germline V gene. This CDR3 has 16 amino acids. With 5 bases clipped from V and 1 base from J, the junction kept 8 bases outside the gene matches. Authors' analysis steps: Reference gene primer amplification gave estimated nucleated cell counts. This table comes from immunoSEQ multiplex PCR, and its TCRdb copy is limited to in-frame clones, with some not included. D and trimming were read from the DNA, whereas the V and J calls and clone size are those reported in that table. The sample records about 230,000 clones, about 85% being singletons. The receptor comes from a woman of 80 years or more with acute or convalescent COVID-19. Material for sequencing was peripheral blood. V usage is TRBV7-8 and J usage is TRBJ2-3, with 8 bases lining up with TRBD2. The DNA for the CDR3 is TGTGCCAGCAGCCCCCTAACGGGGGGGGGCACAGATACGCAGTATTTT. Protein sequence: CASSPLTGGGTDTQYF. The whole variable domain, filled in from reference TRBV7-8 and TRBJ2-3, reads GAGVSQSPRYKVAKRGQDVALRCDPISGHVSLFWYQQALGQGPEFLTYFQNEAQLDKSGLPSDRFFAERPEGSVSTLKIQRTQQEDSAVYLCASSPLTGGGTDTQYFGPGTRLTVL.